This passage covers 9 T cell receptor beta chains from one sample sequenced in a study of response to subunit inactivated influenza vaccine (dated by TCRdb to between 2018 and 2020). Library method: RT-PCR. Sequencing instrument: Illumina HiSeq 2500. TCRdb itself trimmed the public reads at Q25 with fastp, ran MiXCR and retained productive beta chains. Identical CDR3 protein sequences are pooled into one entry, listed with their most common genes and DNA. The sample yields about 780,000 distinct CDR3 sequences; less than 20% were counted once. About a tenth of the sample is held by the ten biggest clonotypes. This specimen consisted of PBMCs from blood, obtained more than 4 days after vaccination. These receptors came from a man aged 45 to 65 who received an inactivated influenza vaccine. Donor details come from another sample of the same person, matched by shared clones.

This clonotype was recorded at least ten times. The V and J genes are TRBV7-2 and TRBJ2-5, with 11 bases matching TRBD1. J gave up 8 bases and V 1 base, and 18 bases lay outside the gene matches. The CDR3 extends over 19 amino acids. CDR1 is SGHTA and CDR2 is FQGNSA in the germline V gene. The CDR3 loop reads CASSLVGGFLGQGVGTQYF. The CDR3 bases are TGTGCCAGCAGCTTAGTAGGGGGTTTTTTGGGACAGGGGGTTGGAACCCAGTACTTC.

V is TRBV19 and J is TRBJ1-5; 12 nucleotides align to TRBD1. From germline, CDR1 is LNHDA and CDR2 SQIVND (reference sequence). This CDR3 region has 18 residues. Trimming at V came to 7 bases and at J to 4 bases, leaving 14 bases not matched to a gene. The CDR3 bases are TGTGCCAGTACTCCCAGGGACAGGGGGCGATTTAGTAATCAGCCCCAGCATTTT. Protein product: CASTPRDRGRFSNQPQHF.

This chain connects TRBV7-6 to TRBJ2-3, with D maybe TRBD2 (6 bases). The CDR3 extends over 18 amino acids. Trimming cost V 5 bases and J 3 bases, with 24 bases left between them. The germline V gene encodes CDR1 SGHVS and CDR2 FNYEAQ. CDR3 region: CASSPHIREGGLTDTQYF. CDR3 nucleotide sequence: TGTGCCAGCAGCCCCCACATCCGGGAAGGAGGGTTGACAGATACGCAGTATTTT.

This clonotype has a handful of counts. The rearrangement uses TRBV7-9 and TRBJ2-5, with D perhaps matching TRBD1 (5 bases). The germline V gene encodes CDR1 SEHNR and CDR2 FQNEAQ (reference sequence). The CDR3 runs to 15 residues. Trimming took 7 bases from V and 5 from J, leaving 20 bases between them. The CDR3 sequence: CASTQTVVYGETQYF. The CDR3 nucleotides read TGTGCCAGCACCCAGACAGTAGTTTATGGGGAGACCCAGTACTTC.

This clonotype has more than one count but fewer than ten. The rearrangement uses TRBV10-3 and TRBJ2-7; 10 positions match TRBD1. After removal of 10 bases from V and 4 bases from J, the junction contained 10 bases not matched to a gene. The CDR3 runs 14 residues. Per the germline V gene, CDR1 is ENHRY and CDR2 is SYGVKD. The CDR3 sequence is CATSGTGAEYEQYF. The CDR3 nucleotides are TGTGCCACATCCGGGACAGGGGCAGAATACGAGCAGTACTTC.

There are a few counts of this clonotype. The rearrangement links TRBV20-1 to TRBJ1-6; TRBD1 is a possible D gene (5 bases). V lost 0 bases and J 10 bases, leaving 13 bases between the germline ends. Germline CDR1 is DFQATT and CDR2 is SNEGSKA (reference sequence). This CDR3 is 14 amino acids long. CDR3 DNA sequence: TGCAGTGCTAGAGATCAGGGTTGGTCGTCACCCCTCCACTTT. As protein: CSARDQGWSSPLHF.

This chain links TRBV25-1 with TRBJ2-5, with a tentative D call TRBD1 (6 bases). With 4 bases removed from V and 4 bases from J, the gap between germline ends came to 16 bases. CDR1 is MGHDK, CDR2 SYGVNS, per germline. CDR3 length equals 15 residues. DNA of the CDR3: TGTGCCAGCAGTGTCGACCTCAGGGGTATAGAGACCCAGTACTTC. This gives the protein CASSVDLRGIETQYF.

This clonotype was counted only a few times. The genes are TRBV7-2 and TRBJ2-7; tentatively, D is TRBD1 (5 bases). The ends were cut back, 0 bases at V and 2 bases at J, with 11 bases in the middle. The CDR3 length is 15 residues. Germline V gene sequence: CDR1 SGHTA, CDR2 FQGNSA. The CDR3 DNA reads as TGTGCCAGCAGCTTAGCGGAAACAGGAGCCTACGAGCAGTACTTC. This translates into CASSLAETGAYEQYF.

Ten or more counts support this clonotype. V is TRBV20-1 and J is TRBJ2-7; D tentatively reads TRBD1 or TRBD2 (5 bases each). The CDR3 extends over 15 amino acids. Germline CDR1 is DFQATT and CDR2 is SNEGSKA (reference sequence). Trimming pared 0 bases from V and 4 bases from J, leaving 16 bases between. The CDR3 DNA reads as TGCAGTGCTAGAGAGCCACCGGGGCCGATTTACGAGCAGTACTTC. Protein product: CSAREPPGPIYEQYF.